Each of the 27 T cell receptor beta chains below was sequenced from the same sample in a study of T cell repertoires in MIS-A myocarditis. TCRdb's copy holds only in-frame clones and misses some; the assay was immunoSEQ multiplex PCR. Counted here are about 11,000 clones, 83% occurring once; the ten biggest clones make up 29%. Material: right ventricle heart tissue obtained at autopsy. Receptor source: a man between 18 and 35 years old with fulminant myocarditis from multisystem inflammatory syndrome in adults (MIS-A) after COVID-19.

This chain uses TRBV3-1 (or the pseudogene TRBV3-2) with TRBJ2-3; D is ambiguous. The germline CDR1 and CDR2 sequences are LGHDT and YNNKEL (reference sequence). CDR3 size: 16 residues. V lost 0 bases to trimming and J lost 3 bases, with 13 bases between them. CDR3 bases: TGTGCCAGCAGCCAAGAATGGGGTACTATGACAGATACGCAGTATTTT. The encoded protein is CASSQEWGTMTDTQYF.

The CDR3 region has the DNA TGTGCCTGGAGTATTGGGGGACAGGGGAAGACCCAGTACTTC. Its protein is CAWSIGGQGKTQYF. The gene calls are TRBV30 and TRBJ2-5, with TRBD1 matching 10 bases. From germline, CDR1 is GTSNPN and CDR2 SVGIG (reference sequence). The CDR3 loop spans 14 amino acids. With 2 bases clipped from V and 6 bases from J, the junction kept 6 bases outside the gene matches.

This rearrangement joins TRBV30 to TRBJ2-7, with D hard to call. CDR3 length: 9 amino acids. Germline loops: CDR1 GTSNPN, CDR2 SVGIG (reference sequence). The CDR3 nucleotides are TGTCCGATGATCTACGAGCAGTACTTC. Protein sequence: CPMIYEQYF.

The V gene is TRBV28, the J gene TRBJ1-5; TRBD1 is a possible D gene (6 bases). This CDR3 has 15 amino acids. V shed 5 bases and J shed 7 bases, with 18 bases lying between them. Germline values: CDR1 MDHEN, CDR2 SYDVKM. The DNA of the CDR3 is TGTGCCAGCAGTCCCCCAGGGACGAGGGGGCAGCCCCAGCATTTT. Residues: CASSPPGTRGQPQHF.

The J gene is TRBJ2-1, the V gene TRBV7-3, with 8 bases aligning to TRBD2. Germline assignment: CDR1 SGHTA and CDR2 FQGTGA. With 6 bases clipped from V and 9 bases from J, the junction kept 13 bases outside the gene matches. The CDR3 spans 15 residues. CDR3 bases: TGTGCCAGCAGTCCCATCCCCGGGAGGGCGGGTGAGCAGTTCTTC. It is translated as CASSPIPGRAGEQFF.

The chain uses TRBV28 and TRBJ2-5, with D perhaps TRBD2 (5 bases). CDR3 length equals 15 residues. Germline-derived CDR1 and CDR2 are MDHEN and SYDVKM. Between the trimmed V and J ends, which lost 2 bases and 5 bases, there was a span of 15 bases. The CDR3 here is CASSLRLTEGETQYF. In DNA form, the CDR3 reads TGTGCCAGCAGTTTACGACTAACAGAAGGGGAGACCCAGTACTTC.

The rearrangement links TRBV5-1 to TRBJ2-7; 9 bases agree with TRBD1. Germline CDR1 reads SGHRS; CDR2 reads YFSETQ. CDR3 length equals 16 residues. Trimming at V came to 3 bases and at J to 1 base, leaving 8 bases not matched to a gene. CDR3 sequence (DNA): TGCGCCAGCAGCTGGCGGGACAGGGACTTATCCTACGAGCAGTACTTC. Amino acid sequence: CASSWRDRDLSYEQYF.

The chain couples TRBV6-1 to TRBJ2-1; D remains unclear. V lost 1 base to trimming and J lost 4 bases, with 14 bases between them. CDR1 and CDR2 from the germline V gene are MNHNS and SASEGT. The CDR3 totals 16 residues. The CDR3 is CASSEEGYSGYNEQFF. In nucleotides, the CDR3 is TGTGCCAGCAGTGAAGAAGGGTACTCCGGGTACAATGAGCAGTTCTTC.

This sequence joins TRBV11-2 and TRBJ2-7; D is tentatively TRBD1 or TRBD2 (5 bases each). The germline V gene encodes CDR1 SGHAT and CDR2 FQNNGV. V lost 5 bases and J 5 bases, leaving 13 bases between the germline ends. The CDR3 runs 13 residues. Here the CDR3 DNA reads TGTGCCAGCAGCCCAGGGAGCGTCCACGAGCAGTACTTC. This codes for CASSPGSVHEQYF.

The chain uses TRBV4-3 and TRBJ2-2, with D possibly being TRBD1 (5 bases). This CDR3 has 14 residues. The germline CDR1 and CDR2 sequences are LGHNA and YSLEER. V was pared by 5 bases and J by 5 bases, with 12 bases between. For the CDR3, the DNA is TGCGCCAGCAGCAGGGCAGGGCGAACCGGGGAGCTGTTTTTT. Translated: CASSRAGRTGELFF.

The chain has TRBV28 and TRBJ2-1; 8 bases fit TRBD2. Germline lookup yields CDR1 MDHEN and CDR2 SYDVKM. With V trimmed by 6 bases and J by 2 bases, 9 bases remained unmatched. The CDR3 totals 16 residues. The CDR3 DNA is TGTGCCAGCAGCTCTCAAGCGGGGGACGCCTACAATGAGCAGTTCTTC. It translates to CASSSQAGDAYNEQFF. Looking up the rest from reference TRBV28 and TRBJ2-1 gives the full variable domain: DVKVTQSSRYLVKRTGEKVFLECVQDMDHENMFWYRQDPGLGLRLIYFSYDVKMKEKGDIPEGYSVSREKKERFSLILESASTNQTSMYLCASSSQAGDAYNEQFFGPGTRLTVL.

The chain uses TRBV5-4 and TRBJ2-2, with a possible D match to TRBD1 (5 bases). The CDR3 length is 15 residues. The germline V gene has CDR1 SGHNT and CDR2 YYREEE (reference sequence). Trimming removed 0 bases at V and 3 bases at J, with 9 bases between. CDR3 DNA: TGTGCCAGCAGCTTGGTAGGGGAAGACACCGGGGAGCTGTTTTTT. Translation: CASSLVGEDTGELFF.

This chain connects TRBV5-6 to TRBJ1-1; weak D call: TRBD1 (5 bases). The ends were cut back, 0 bases at V and 4 bases at J, with 10 bases in the middle. The CDR3 extends over 14 amino acids. From germline, CDR1 is SGHDT and CDR2 YYEEEE. The DNA of the CDR3 is TGTGCCAGCAGCTTGGTTGGGGGGGGCACTGAAGCTTTCTTT. Translation gives CASSLVGGGTEAFF.

In its sample, this clone was seen once. This chain uses TRBV9 with TRBJ2-7, with D tentatively TRBD1 (6 bases). The CDR3 contains 12 residues. Per germline, CDR1 SGDLS and CDR2 YYNGEE. The V end was cut by 3 bases, the J end by 6 bases, with 10 bases between. The CDR3 here is CASSDLQGEQYF. In nucleotides, the CDR3 is TGTGCCAGCAGCGATCTACAGGGCGAGCAGTACTTC.

The genes are TRBV9 and TRBJ1-3; no definite D call. The CDR3 has 15 residues. Germline assignment: CDR1 SGDLS and CDR2 YYNGEE. Trimming cost V 4 bases and J 1 base, with 12 bases left between them. The CDR3 coding sequence is TGTGCCAGCAGCCCCCGGACGGTTTCTGGAAACACCATATATTTT. Translation gives CASSPRTVSGNTIYF.

The chain couples TRBV5-1 to TRBJ2-5; 7 nucleotides line up with TRBD1. In germline, CDR1 is SGHRS, CDR2 YFSETQ. CDR3 length equals 15 residues. Trimming at V came to 7 bases and at J to 4 bases, leaving 13 bases not matched to a gene. The CDR3 DNA sequence: TGCGCCAGCCATTCGACAGGGCACCGCGCAGAGACCCAGTACTTC. Translating gives CASHSTGHRAETQYF.

V gene TRBV6-1 combines with J gene TRBJ2-2; D is possibly TRBD2 (6 bases). Germline V gene lookup returns CDR1 MNHNS and CDR2 SASEGT. CDR3 size: 15 residues. V lost 3 bases and J 5 bases, leaving 13 bases between the germline ends. CDR3 coding DNA: TGTGCCAGCAGTGAGCCCCCGGGAGCGACCGGGGAGCTGTTTTTT. This encodes CASSEPPGATGELFF.

This rearrangement joins TRBV6-6 to TRBJ1-1; D gene ambiguous. Germline CDR1 reads MNHNY; CDR2 reads SVGAGI (reference sequence). V dropped 5 bases and J dropped 0 bases, with 7 bases sitting between them. The CDR3 runs to 13 residues. The CDR3 reads CASSRVMNTEAFF. The CDR3 nucleotides read TGTGCCAGCAGTAGGGTAATGAACACTGAAGCTTTCTTT.

The chain links TRBV6-1 to TRBJ1-6; 8 nucleotides match TRBD1. From germline, CDR1 is MNHNS and CDR2 SASEGT. The junction had 7 bases not matched to a gene; V was cut back by 4 bases and J by 5 bases. This CDR3 contains 16 residues. CDR3 DNA: TGTGCCAGCAGTGTAAGTCGGACAGGGAATAATTCACCCCTCCACTTT. Encoded protein: CASSVSRTGNNSPLHF.

The gene calls are TRBV4-2 and TRBJ2-3; TRBD2 agrees at 11 bases. Per the germline V gene, CDR1 is LGHNA and CDR2 is YNFKEQ. V was clipped by 1 base and J by 1 base; unmatched bases: 4. This CDR3 contains 17 residues. The DNA for the CDR3 is TGTGCCAGCAGCCAAGTCTATAGCGGGGGGGGCACAGATACGCAGTATTTT. Translated: CASSQVYSGGGTDTQYF.

This clone was counted a few times. This sequence joins TRBV7-9 and TRBJ1-3; D is ambiguous. CDR1 SEHNR and CDR2 FQNEAQ come from the germline V gene (reference sequence). V was clipped by 6 bases and J by 12 bases, with 15 bases between them. This CDR3 is built from 12 residues. The CDR3 is CASSMGADLIYF. DNA of the CDR3: TGTGCCAGCAGTATGGGCGCCGACCTCATATATTTT.

In its sample, this clone was seen a few times. The chain employs TRBV6-4 and TRBJ2-3, with TRBD1 identical over 10 bases. Germline V gene lookup returns CDR1 MRHNA and CDR2 SNTAGT. CDR3 length: 15 residues. The V and J ends lost 11 bases and 1 base, in that order; junction bases with no gene match: 9. The CDR3 loop is CASSTGQGGTDTQYF. CDR3 DNA sequence: TGTGCCTCATCGACAGGACAGGGGGGCACAGATACGCAGTATTTT.

This chain uses TRBV27 with TRBJ2-7; 7 bases agree with TRBD2. Germline CDR1 and CDR2: MNHEY and SMNVEV (reference sequence). Trimming removed 3 bases from V and 2 bases from J; junction bases left unmatched: 7. The CDR3 is 15 residues long. DNA for the CDR3: TGTGCCAGCAGTTTTGGGCCTAGCGGTCCCTACGAGCAGTACTTC. As protein: CASSFGPSGPYEQYF.

This clone was seen just once. The CDR3 DNA is TGTGCCAGCAGCCGACCTACTAGCGGGCCCTACAATGAGCAGTTCTTC. It yields the protein CASSRPTSGPYNEQFF. The chain couples TRBV3-1 (or the pseudogene TRBV3-2) to TRBJ2-1; 9 nucleotides line up with TRBD2. CDR3 length equals 16 residues. V lost 4 bases, J lost 2 bases, and 6 bases stayed unmatched. In germline, CDR1 is LGHDT, CDR2 YNNKEL (reference sequence).

The chain recombines TRBV5-6 with TRBJ2-7; D is uncertain. This CDR3 has 13 amino acids. Looked up from germline, CDR1 is SGHDT and CDR2 is YYEEEE. V was cut by 0 bases and J by 6 bases, with 10 bases left in between. Here the CDR3 DNA reads TGTGCCAGCAGCTTGGGACGGACGACCGAGCAGTACTTC. Translating gives CASSLGRTTEQYF.

The chain carries TRBV7-9 and TRBJ2-7, with D unclear. Germline V gene data show CDR1 as SEHNR and CDR2 as FQNEAQ (reference sequence). This CDR3 spans 12 amino acids. The V end was cut by 5 bases, the J end by 4 bases, with 9 bases between. The CDR3 is CASSPDGYEQYF. CDR3 DNA: TGTGCCAGCAGCCCTGACGGTTACGAGCAGTACTTC.

The chain uses TRBV7-2 and TRBJ1-6; 9 bases are a match to TRBD1. This CDR3 spans 15 amino acids. The ends lost 6 bases at V and 8 bases at J; junction bases unmatched: 8. CDR1 SGHTA and CDR2 FQGNSA come from the germline V gene. This CDR3 is CASSSTGGPDSPLHF. CDR3 nucleotides: TGTGCCAGCAGTTCTACAGGGGGCCCGGATTCACCCCTCCACTTT.